The clone carrying this T cell receptor beta chain was detected a few times. Its antigen remains unidentified. As part of library construction, unique molecular identifiers were attached to individual cDNA molecules. Each CDR3 protein is one row after TCRdb ran MiXCR on the 5' RACE reads. Of some 39,000 distinct CDR3 sequences listed, roughly 7.3% are singletons. The sample belongs to a study of early T cells in non-severe SARS-CoV-2 infection. Study at large: Bulk RNA isolated from unsorted whole blood underwent sequencing; chains were not paired. Study-level findings and limits: The matching step, a VDJdb search, favored anti-spike CD8 responses and missed private and CD4 specificities.

V was trimmed by 4 bases and J by 6 bases, leaving 21 bases between them. This CDR3 has 16 amino acids. Germline V gene lookup returns CDR1 LGHNA and CDR2 YNFKEQ. Sequenced input: whole blood. The receptor comes from an adult who was a healthcare worker with PCR-confirmed SARS-CoV-2 infection or an uninfected control (not recorded which). V gene TRBV4-2 combines with J gene TRBJ1-2; perhaps TRBD1 as D (5 bases). In nucleotides, the CDR3 is TGTGCCAGCAGCCGAGACCCTGGGGCTACTGGGGATGGCTACACCTTC. Protein product: CASSRDPGATGDGYTF.